The rows below give T cell receptor beta chains drawn from one sample of a study of blood T cell repertoires in COVID-19. Using immunoSEQ multiplex PCR, the repertoire was profiled, and TCRdb retains in-frame clones only, with some absent. The sample lists roughly 310,000 clones, approximately 90% seen once, with roughly 4% in the top ten. Sequencing was carried out using peripheral blood. The source is a woman aged 45-60 years with active or convalescent COVID-19. The CDR3 runs from the conserved cysteine through the conserved F or W. A D gene is named only where the DNA matches it firmly. Rows may omit the clone size; those that give it use once, few, many or a size class.

V gene	clone size	J gene	D gene	CDR3 DNA	CDR3 protein
TRBV6-2/TRBV6-3	.	TRBJ1-5	TRBD1	TGTGCCAGCAGTTATGACAGGGATTATAGCAATCAGCCCCAGCATTTT	CASSYDRDYSNQPQHF
TRBV6-1	.	TRBJ1-2	TRBD1	TGTGCCAGCAGTGAATATTCCGGGACAGCCACTAACTATGGCTACACCTTC	CASSEYSGTATNYGYTF
TRBV7-2	.	TRBJ2-2	TRBD2	TGTGCCAGCAGCTTAGGTCTGGGACTAGCGACCACCGGGGAGCTGTTTTTT	CASSLGLGLATTGELFF
TRBV25-1	.	TRBJ2-7	.	TGTGCCAGCGGGGGGAAGGCCACCTACGAGCAGTACTTC	CASGGKATYEQYF
TRBV30	.	TRBJ1-3	.	TGTGCCTGGAGTGCACTGAACAGTTGGTCTGGAAACACCATATATTTT	CAWSALNSWSGNTIYF
TRBV6-5	.	TRBJ1-6	.	TGTGCCAGCAGGCGGGGGGGTTCCTATAATTCACCCCTCCACTTT	CASRRGGSYNSPLHF
TRBV30	.	TRBJ2-1	TRBD2	TGTGCCTGGAGTAAACTAGCGGAGCAGTTCTTC	CAWSKLAEQFF
TRBV6-6	.	TRBJ2-2	.	TGTGCCAGCAGGGAAACGGGAGCTCCCGCCGGGGAGCTGTTTTTT	CASRETGAPAGELFF
TRBV4-3	.	TRBJ1-1	.	TGCGCCAGCAGCCACTACCTGGGGGGAACTGAAGCTTTCTTT	CASSHYLGGTEAFF
TRBV5-1	.	TRBJ2-7	.	TGCGCCAGCAGCTTTGACGACAGGACGGGGGGTCAGTACTTC	CASSFDDRTGGQYF
TRBV28	.	TRBJ1-2	.	TGTGCCAGCAGGCCCAGGGGACCGCCTAACTATGGCTACACCTTC	CASRPRGPPNYGYTF
TRBV6-1	.	TRBJ1-4	.	TGTGCCAGCAGTGACGCGGGATCTGGGGAAAAACTGTTTTTT	CASSDAGSGEKLFF
TRBV7-9	once	TRBJ2-1	TRBD1	TGTGCCAGCAGCTTACCCACAGGGGACTCCTACAATGAGCAGTTCTTC	CASSLPTGDSYNEQFF
TRBV14	.	TRBJ2-2	.	TGTGCCAGCAGCCAAGACGAGGGTCGTAGCACCGGGGAGCTGTTTTTT	CASSQDEGRSTGELFF
TRBV5-8	few	TRBJ1-2	.	TGTGCCAGCAGCCCGGGGGGAGCTAATGGCTACACCTTC	CASSPGGANGYTF
TRBV19	.	TRBJ2-1	TRBD2	TGTGCCAGTAGTAGCGGGGGGACTAGCGGGAGACCAAAAGATGAGCAGTTCTTC	CASSSGGTSGRPKDEQFF
TRBV11-3	once	TRBJ1-1	TRBD1	TGTGCCAGCAGCCCCGGCTCGGGGACAGAGAACACTGAAGCTTTCTTT	CASSPGSGTENTEAFF
TRBV5-1	.	TRBJ2-1	.	TGCGCCAGCAGCTTAGAGGACTATCACAATGAGCAGTTCTTC	CASSLEDYHNEQFF
TRBV3-1/TRBV3-2	.	TRBJ1-1	.	TGTGCCAGCAGCCAAGTCCCCTTCCTGGGAGGGACTGAAGCTTTCTTT	CASSQVPFLGGTEAFF
TRBV7-8	.	TRBJ2-3	TRBD2	TGTGCCAGCAGCTTTGGGGGTCGTCGGGCTAGCGGGAACACAGATACGCAGTATTTT	CASSFGGRRASGNTDTQYF
TRBV9	.	TRBJ2-2	TRBD2	TGTGCCAGCAGCGTAGGACGACTAGCGGGAAGGCCCGGGGAGCTGTTTTTT	CASSVGRLAGRPGELFF
TRBV7-3	.	TRBJ2-1	.	TGTGCCAGCTCGGGGGATGGGCCACTCTACAATGAGCAGTTCTTC	CASSGDGPLYNEQFF
TRBV7-9	.	TRBJ2-2	TRBD1	TGTGCCAGCAGCCCCGGACAGGGGTTGATCGGGGAGCTGTTTTTT	CASSPGQGLIGELFF
TRBV7-2	once	TRBJ2-7	TRBD2	TGTGCCAGCAGCCTAACTAGCGGGGTCTCCATCTACGAGCAGTACTTC	CASSLTSGVSIYEQYF
TRBV30	.	TRBJ2-7	TRBD2	TGTGCCTGGAGTGAGCCCCTCGGCGGGAGGGCCCCCTACGAGCAGTACTTC	CAWSEPLGGRAPYEQYF
TRBV4-3	.	TRBJ2-7	.	TGCGCCAGCAGAACAGTTAGGAGGGGGCGAGGGGACCCCTACGAGCAGTACTTC	CASRTVRRGRGDPYEQYF
TRBV6-5	.	TRBJ2-1	TRBD2	TGTGCCAGCAAACTAGCGGGTGTAACCTACAATGAGCAGTTCTTC	CASKLAGVTYNEQFF
TRBV7-2	.	TRBJ1-3	.	TGTGCCAGCAGCCCAGGACAATTCTCTGGAAACACCATATATTTT	CASSPGQFSGNTIYF
TRBV4-1	.	TRBJ2-5	.	TGCGCCAGCAGCCAAGATCCGGGGAACCAAGAGACCCAGTACTTC	CASSQDPGNQETQYF
TRBV5-1	.	TRBJ2-2	TRBD1	TGCGCCAGCAGCTTGCTCTTTGGCACAGGGGAGAACACCGGGGAGCTGTTTTTT	CASSLLFGTGENTGELFF
TRBV6-5	.	TRBJ2-7	.	TGTGCCAGCAGTTACGGAACGGGAGTTGGAGAGCAGTACTTC	CASSYGTGVGEQYF
TRBV2	.	TRBJ1-4	TRBD1	TGTGCCAGCAGGGGGGACAGGGTGAATGAAAAACTGTTTTTT	CASRGDRVNEKLFF
TRBV7-3	once	TRBJ2-1	TRBD1	TGTGCCAGCAGCACCACGGGACAGGGTTACAATGAGCAGTTCTTC	CASSTTGQGYNEQFF
TRBV28	once	TRBJ1-5	.	TGTGCCAGCAGTTTATGCACTGGGGGCTTACAGTCCGGCAATCAGCCCCAGCATTTT	CASSLCTGGLQSGNQPQHF
TRBV6-5	.	TRBJ2-1	.	TGTGCCAGCAGCCGGGCGGGCCAGAGGACCGATGAGCAGTTCTTC	CASSRAGQRTDEQFF
TRBV19	.	TRBJ1-2	TRBD1	TGTGCCAGTAGTACCCGGGACAGTGCCTATGGCTACACCTTC	CASSTRDSAYGYTF
TRBV15	.	TRBJ2-7	TRBD1	TGTGCCACCAGCAGGGACAGGGGAGGCTACGAGCAGTACTTC	CATSRDRGGYEQYF
TRBV6-5	.	TRBJ2-2	TRBD2	TGTGCCAGCAGTTACTTAGCGGGAGAAGTCGGGGAGCTGTTTTTT	CASSYLAGEVGELFF
TRBV15	.	TRBJ2-2	.	TGTGCCACCAGCAGAGATTTTCGGGGTGAATCCGGGGAGCTGTTTTTT	CATSRDFRGESGELFF
TRBV5-5	once	TRBJ2-7	.	TGTGCCAGCAGCTTGGCCCCGGGTCGAGATTACTACGAGCAGTACTTC	CASSLAPGRDYYEQYF
TRBV7-3	.	TRBJ2-3	.	TGTGCCAGCAGCTTAGAGGGGGTTGGGGGCACAGATACGCAGTATTTT	CASSLEGVGGTDTQYF
TRBV11-2	.	TRBJ2-7	.	TGTGCCAGCAGCTTATACAGGGTTCAGGCCGAGCAGTACTTC	CASSLYRVQAEQYF
TRBV9	.	TRBJ2-7	TRBD1	TGTGCCAGCAGCGCTTGGGACAGGGGATACGAGCAGTACTTC	CASSAWDRGYEQYF
TRBV19	.	TRBJ2-3	TRBD1	TGTGCCAGTAGCAGAGGGACAGGCCGTGACACAGATACGCAGTATTTT	CASSRGTGRDTDTQYF
TRBV19	.	TRBJ2-7	TRBD2	TGTGCCAGCAGCCCTACGGGGTCTAGCGGGGTCTACGAGCAGTACTTC	CASSPTGSSGVYEQYF
TRBV15	.	TRBJ1-6	.	TGTGCCACCAGCAGGCGGACGGCCCCAGGGGATTCACCCCTCCACTTT	CATSRRTAPGDSPLHF
TRBV6-5	once	TRBJ2-7	.	TGTGCCAGCAGTTACTCAGTTAGCGACTCCTACGAGCAGTACTTC	CASSYSVSDSYEQYF
TRBV4-1	.	TRBJ2-5	.	TGCGCCAGCAGCCAAGAAAGCTACCAAGAGACCCAGTACTTC	CASSQESYQETQYF